This T cell receptor beta chain was captured by sequencing in a study of T cells after yellow fever vaccination. The CDR3 is 16 amino acids. V lost 4 bases and J lost 8, with 18 bases in between. Template switching by 5'RACE produced TCR cDNA, adding a universal primer site and UMIs. TCRdb analysed the 5' RACE reads with MiXCR anew, one entry per CDR3 protein. The table lists 310,000 or so distinct CDR3 sequences, about 6.9% of them singletons, with 15% to 20% in the top ten. This clonotype has more than one count but fewer than ten. The antigen is not known. Study conclusions and caveats: From the bulk population, abundant clonotypes could contaminate and appear within FACS-sorted repertoires. Reappearance after the booster was seen for most primary-vaccination clones, at 96% CD4 and 80% to 90% CD8.

Sequenced here: PBMCs, sampled about 41 days after the first yellow fever vaccination. The clonotype was recovered from a man in his late teens or twenties who received the YFV17D yellow fever vaccine. J is TRBJ1-6 and V is TRBV12-3 or TRBV12-4; D not certain. The CDR3 loop is CASSSTPAGAHSPLHF. The CDR3 region has the DNA TGTGCCAGCAGTTCTACCCCGGCAGGCGCCCATTCACCCCTCCACTTT.